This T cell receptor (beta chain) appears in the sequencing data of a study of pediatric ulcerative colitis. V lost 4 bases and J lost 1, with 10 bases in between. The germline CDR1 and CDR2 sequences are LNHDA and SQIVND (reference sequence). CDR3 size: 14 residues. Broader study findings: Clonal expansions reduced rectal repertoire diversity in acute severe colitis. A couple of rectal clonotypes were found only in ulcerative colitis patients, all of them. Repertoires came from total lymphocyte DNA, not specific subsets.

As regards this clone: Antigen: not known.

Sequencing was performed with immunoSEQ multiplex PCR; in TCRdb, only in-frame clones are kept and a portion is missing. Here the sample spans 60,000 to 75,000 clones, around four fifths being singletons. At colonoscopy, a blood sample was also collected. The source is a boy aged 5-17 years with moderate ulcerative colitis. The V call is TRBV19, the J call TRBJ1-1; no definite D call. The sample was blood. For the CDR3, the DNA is TGTGCCAGTAGTACCACCACAGAGAACACTGAAGCTTTCTTT. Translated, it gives CASSTTTENTEAFF.